Sequencing of this T cell receptor beta chain was carried out in a study of blood T cell repertoires in COVID-19 (dated by TCRdb to 2020 to 2021). General notes on the study: Collaborator samples came from the United States, Italy and Spain and covered acute and convalescent phases of COVID-19. The material from the prospective study consisted of cDNA or gDNA derived from T cells, B-cell-depleted T cells, or PBMCs. The dataset comprised deeply sampled blood TCRbeta repertoires from subjects exposed to, actively infected with, or recovered from COVID-19. The repertoires were made available in a free public database intended to serve as a resource for research on the immune response to SARS-CoV-2. Samples were obtained from the ongoing ImmuneRACE study (first 160 participants) and from 950 to 1,500 subjects provided by 6 global collaborators. The sample metadata nearly always contained a de-identified subject ID, COVID-19 status, age in years and sex. Where available, HLA class I and class II types were obtained from metadata supplied by the sample provider rather than from assay-based typing.

This clone showed up just once. The clone's antigen remains unknown. No qualities accompany the bases; no much larger clone lies one base away. Collaborating institutions collected whole blood in K2EDTA tubes following their own protocols. For TCRbeta analysis, collaborators shipped samples in one of three forms: frozen whole blood, isolated PBMCs, or DNA extracted from either of those sample types. TCRbeta CDR3 regions were amplified from genomic DNA using the immunoSEQ Assay, a bias-controlled multiplex PCR. The authors' pipeline ran thus. The number of nucleated cells in each sample was estimated by amplification of reference gene primers within the assay. Sequence reads were collapsed and filtered to measure the absolute abundance of every unique TCRbeta CDR3 rearrangement. Productive Simpson clonality was computed per sample as the square root of Simpson's diversity index over productive rearrangements. Drawn from immuneACCESS, this table holds only the in-frame rearrangements with V and J called that TCRdb kept. Clones are partly lost; checked studies trace under half to an unresolved V gene and leave the rest unexplained. V and J calls and clone size are copied from that table; D and trimming were computed from the DNA. Counted in this sample were approximately 80,000 clones; about 87% of them appeared once. Approximately 6.8% of the sample belongs to the ten largest clones.

Sequences MNHEY (CDR1) and SVGAGI (CDR2) are obtained from the germline V gene. The germline V end is reduced by 5 bases and the J end by 2 bases; junction bases left unmatched: 5. Including the terminal cysteine and phenylalanine, the CDR3 comprises 15 residues. This entry keeps only the CDR3 DNA: 45 bases, framed from base 1. General study outcomes and caveats: Clinical and demographic metadata were provided uncurated, with the amount varying by source and participant.

Sequences were obtained from peripheral blood. The source is an elderly woman with acute or convalescent COVID-19. The sequence links TRBV6-5 to TRBJ2-7, with 11 middle bases fitting TRBD2. This receptor has the CDR3 CASSTSGGPAYEQYF. The nucleotides are TGTGCCAGCAGTACTAGCGGGGGCCCTGCCTACGAGCAGTACTTC.